This T cell receptor (beta chain) was captured by sequencing in a study of shared clonotypes between healthy human individuals. The length of the CDR3 is 17 residues. V lost 4 bases, J lost 0 bases, and 9 bases stayed unmatched. Per the germline V gene, CDR1 is SGHAT and CDR2 is FQNNGV. Study-level points and caveats: The sharing of 4.5% to 5.5% of naive CD4 clonotypes was seen across a handful of donors.

For every subset, genomic DNA was evenly distributed across several immunoSEQ plates. Data came from immunoSEQ multiplex PCR; TCRdb stores just in-frame clones and leaves some out. Among around 2.5 million clones listed, approximately 93% were seen once. Concerning this clone: The antigen remains undetermined.

The chain links TRBV11-2 to TRBJ1-3; 7 bases align to TRBD1. The sequenced sample was naive CD4+ T cells from PBMCs. As to subset: CD45RA+ positively selected. The sequence derives from a man between 18 and 29 years old in good health. Some clones in this sample may be carry-over from other donors' samples. The CDR3 spells CASSSARDSDSGNTIYF. CDR3 sequence (DNA): TGTGCCAGCAGCTCAGCAAGGGACAGCGACTCTGGAAACACCATATATTTT.